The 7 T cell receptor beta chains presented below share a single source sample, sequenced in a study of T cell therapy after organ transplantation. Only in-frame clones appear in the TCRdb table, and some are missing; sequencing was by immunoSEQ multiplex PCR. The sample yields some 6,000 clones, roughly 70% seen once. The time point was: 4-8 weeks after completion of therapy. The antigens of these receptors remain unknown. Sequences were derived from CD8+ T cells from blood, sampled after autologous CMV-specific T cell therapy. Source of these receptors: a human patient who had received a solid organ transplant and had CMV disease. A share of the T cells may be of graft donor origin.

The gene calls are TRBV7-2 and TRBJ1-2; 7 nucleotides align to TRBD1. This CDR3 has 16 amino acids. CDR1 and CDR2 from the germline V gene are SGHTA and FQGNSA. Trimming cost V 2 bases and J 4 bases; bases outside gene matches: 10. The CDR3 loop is CASSLFRDSPSYGYTF. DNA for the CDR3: TGTGCCAGCAGCTTATTCCGGGACAGCCCTTCCTATGGCTACACCTTC. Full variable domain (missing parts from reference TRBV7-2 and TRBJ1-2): GAGVSQSPSNKVTEKGKDVELRCDPISGHTALYWYRQSLGQGLEFLIYFQGNSAPDKSGLPSDRFSAERTGGSVSTLTIQRTQQEDSAVYLCASSLFRDSPSYGYTFGSGTRLTVV.

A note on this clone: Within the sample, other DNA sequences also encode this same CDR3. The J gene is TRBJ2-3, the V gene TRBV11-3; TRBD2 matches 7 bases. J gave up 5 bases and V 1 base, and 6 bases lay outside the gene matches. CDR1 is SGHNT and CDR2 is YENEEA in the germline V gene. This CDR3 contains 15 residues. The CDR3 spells CASSLGREMVDTQYF. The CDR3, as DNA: TGTGCCAGCAGCTTAGGGCGGGAGATGGTAGATACGCAGTATTTT.

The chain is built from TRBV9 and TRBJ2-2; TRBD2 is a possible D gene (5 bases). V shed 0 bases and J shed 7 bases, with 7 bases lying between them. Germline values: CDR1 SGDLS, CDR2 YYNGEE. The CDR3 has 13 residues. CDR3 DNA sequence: TGTGCCAGCAGCGTAGGGGGAGTCGGGGAGCTGTTTTTT. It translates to CASSVGGVGELFF.

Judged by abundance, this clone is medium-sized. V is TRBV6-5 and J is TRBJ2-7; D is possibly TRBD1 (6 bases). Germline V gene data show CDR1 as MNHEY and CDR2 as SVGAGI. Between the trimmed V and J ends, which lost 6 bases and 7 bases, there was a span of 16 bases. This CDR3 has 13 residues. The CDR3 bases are TGTGCCAGCAGCTGGGACACCGCGTTGGAGCAGTACTTC. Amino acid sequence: CASSWDTALEQYF.

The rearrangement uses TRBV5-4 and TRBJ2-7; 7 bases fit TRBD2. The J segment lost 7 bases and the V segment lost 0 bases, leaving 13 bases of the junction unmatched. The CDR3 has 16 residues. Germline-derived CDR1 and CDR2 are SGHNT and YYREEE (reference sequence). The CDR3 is CASSLGGGSGVGEQYF. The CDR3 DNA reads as TGTGCCAGCAGCTTGGGGGGAGGGAGTGGTGTGGGGGAGCAGTACTTC.

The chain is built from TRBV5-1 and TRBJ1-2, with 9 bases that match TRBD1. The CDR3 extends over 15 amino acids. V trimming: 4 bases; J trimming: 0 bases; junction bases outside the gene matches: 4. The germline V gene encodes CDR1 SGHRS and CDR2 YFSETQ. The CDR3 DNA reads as TGCGCCAGCAGCCCGACAGGGGGACCTAACTATGGCTACACCTTC. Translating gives CASSPTGGPNYGYTF. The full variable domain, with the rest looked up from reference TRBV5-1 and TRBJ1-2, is KAGVTQTPRYLIKTRGQQVTLSCSPISGHRSVSWYQQTPGQGLQFLFEYFSETQRNKGNFPGRFSGRQFSNSRSEMNVSTLELGDSALYLCASSPTGGPNYGYTFGSGTRLTVV.

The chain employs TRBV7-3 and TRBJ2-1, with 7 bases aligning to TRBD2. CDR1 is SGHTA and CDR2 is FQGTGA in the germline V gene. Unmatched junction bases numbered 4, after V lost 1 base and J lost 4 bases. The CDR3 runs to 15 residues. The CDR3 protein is CASSLRASGYNEQFF. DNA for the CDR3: TGTGCCAGCAGCTTAAGGGCTAGCGGTTACAATGAGCAGTTCTTC.